A selection of T cell receptor beta chains follows, all from one sample in a study of lymphopenia after photon versus proton radiotherapy. TCRdb keeps only in-frame clones here, not all; method: immunoSEQ multiplex PCR. The repertoire holds approximately 150,000 clones, with about 85% as singletons. The specimen comprised peripheral blood, sampled from a patient treated with photon-based radiotherapy. All receptors come from a man in his fifties with gastric cancer. Both conserved end residues are part of each CDR3. The D gene is left open where the match is weak.

TRBJ1-2 TRBV29-1 TRBD1 TGCAGCGTTGAAGAGGCGGACAGGCCTAACTATGGCTACACCTTC CSVEEADRPNYGYTF
TRBJ2-6 TRBV7-5 . TGTGTCAGAAGCACCCGGGTCGACAAAGACTCTGGGGCCAACGTCCTGACTTTC CVRSTRVDKDSGANVLTF
TRBJ2-1 TRBV9 . TGTGCCAGCAGCGTGGACCTATACAATGAGCAGTTCTTC CASSVDLYNEQFF
TRBJ2-7 TRBV9 TRBD1 TGTGCCAGCAGCCCATCCTGGGACAGGGAGACCTACGAGCAGTACTTC CASSPSWDRETYEQYF
TRBJ2-7 TRBV5-1 . TGCGCCAGCAGCTCCCCCGACGGGATAAGGCAGTACTTC CASSSPDGIRQYF
TRBJ2-3 TRBV2 TRBD2 TGTGCCAGCAGTGGGACTAGCGGGACCACAGATACGCAGTATTTT CASSGTSGTTDTQYF
TRBJ1-1 TRBV6-5 TRBD1 TGTGCCAGCAGTTACGGGACAGCTAACACTGAAGCTTTCTTT CASSYGTANTEAFF
TRBJ1-5 TRBV30 . TGTGCCTGGAGTGCGACCTCCCGGGATCAGCCCCAGCATTTT CAWSATSRDQPQHF
TRBJ1-2 TRBV6-1 TRBD1 TGTGCCAGCAGGTGGGACAGAGGTGGCTACACCTTC CASRWDRGGYTF
TRBJ1-5 TRBV10-3 . TGTGCCATCAGTGATACTTTAACAATGGTGGGGAATCAGCCCCAGCATTTT CAISDTLTMVGNQPQHF
TRBJ2-7 TRBV7-2 TRBD2 TGTGCCAGCAGCTTTGGGCTAGCGGCCCACGAGCAGTACTTC CASSFGLAAHEQYF
TRBJ1-2 TRBV28 . TGTGCCAGCAGGATAGCTAACTATGGCTACACCTTC CASRIANYGYTF
TRBJ2-3 TRBV5-1 . TGCGCCAGCAGGGCATCACCGGCGGGGACAGATACGCAGTATTTT CASRASPAGTDTQYF
TRBJ2-3 TRBV27 . TGTGCCAGCAGTTTAATACAGTCCTTGGGTACGCAGTATTTT CASSLIQSLGTQYF
TRBJ2-1 TRBV6-4 . TGTGCCAGCAGTGACTCGTCTAGGCCCGGGGGCTCCTACAATGAGCAGTTCTTC CASSDSSRPGGSYNEQFF